This entry lists 25 T cell receptor beta chains sequenced from one sample in a study of response to subunit inactivated influenza vaccine. TCRdb used MiXCR to reprocess the RT-PCR reads, holding one entry per CDR3 protein. The table has approximately 520,000 distinct CDR3 sequences, approximately 15% seen once. The source was CD4+ T cells sorted from PBMCs, collected less than 30 months after vaccination. The source is a man in his fifties or sixties who received an inactivated influenza vaccine.

This clonotype was observed many times. The chain carries TRBV7-2 and TRBJ1-3; possible D gene TRBD1, 6 bases. V lost 6 bases and J lost 4, with 13 bases in between. The germline V gene has CDR1 SGHTA and CDR2 FQGNSA. The CDR3 has 14 amino acids. CDR3 in DNA: TGTGCCAGCAGACCCAGGGGAGGCGGAAACACCATATATTTT. It translates to CASRPRGGGNTIYF. Variable domain in full (rest from reference TRBV7-2 and TRBJ1-3): GAGVSQSPSNKVTEKGKDVELRCDPISGHTALYWYRQSLGQGLEFLIYFQGNSAPDKSGLPSDRFSAERTGGSVSTLTIQRTQQEDSAVYLCASRPRGGGNTIYFGEGSWLTVV.

The chain employs TRBV6-1 and TRBJ2-7; 7 bases are a match to TRBD1. Germline V lookup: CDR1 MNHNS, CDR2 SASEGT. This CDR3 has 12 residues. V was pared by 4 bases and J by 5 bases, with 2 bases of the junction left unmatched. The CDR3 sequence: CASSGDRDEQYF. DNA of the CDR3: TGTGCCAGCAGTGGAGACAGGGACGAGCAGTACTTC.

The chain recombines TRBV5-1 with TRBJ2-7; D gene uncertain. V was cut by 0 bases and J by 2 bases, with 6 bases left in between. This CDR3 has 13 residues. CDR1 and CDR2 (germline): SGHRS, YFSETQ. The chain's CDR3 is CASSLAVAYEQYF. CDR3 bases: TGCGCCAGCAGCTTGGCGGTAGCCTACGAGCAGTACTTC.

This clonotype occurred a few times. This chain joins TRBV28 and TRBJ2-7; 9 bases are a match to TRBD1. The CDR3 covers 15 residues. The germline gives CDR1 MDHEN, CDR2 SYDVKM. Losses at the gene ends were 4 bases for V and 6 bases for J; bases not matched to a gene: 10. The CDR3 loop is CASSSTPGTGTEQYF. CDR3 nucleotide sequence: TGTGCCAGCAGTTCTACGCCGGGGACAGGGACCGAGCAGTACTTC. Based on the CDR3 plus reference TRBV28 and TRBJ2-7, the full variable domain is DVKVTQSSRYLVKRTGEKVFLECVQDMDHENMFWYRQDPGLGLRLIYFSYDVKMKEKGDIPEGYSVSREKKERFSLILESASTNQTSMYLCASSSTPGTGTEQYFGPGTRLTVT.

The V and J genes are TRBV4-2 and TRBJ1-5, with D maybe TRBD1 (6 bases). The CDR3 length is 17 residues. Germline values: CDR1 LGHNA, CDR2 YNFKEQ. V was trimmed by 0 bases and J by 6 bases, leaving 18 bases between them. The CDR3 sequence is CASSQDAAGGFRQPQHF. The DNA for the CDR3 is TGTGCCAGCAGCCAAGATGCCGCGGGGGGCTTTCGTCAGCCCCAGCATTTT.

The chain has TRBV28 and TRBJ2-7, with 7 bases lining up with TRBD1. The CDR3 extends over 14 amino acids. Germline-derived CDR1 and CDR2 are MDHEN and SYDVKM. The ends lost 6 bases at V and 7 bases at J; junction bases unmatched: 12. CDR3 nucleotides: TGTGCCAGCAGCCCCGGGACAGTGGGAACGGAGCAGTACTTC. It encodes CASSPGTVGTEQYF.

The J gene is TRBJ2-3, the V gene TRBV29-1; 10 bases fit TRBD1. The germline CDR1 and CDR2 sequences are SQVTM and ANQGSEA. The CDR3 length is 14 residues. With 5 bases clipped from V and 2 bases from J, the junction kept 4 bases outside the gene matches. CDR3: CSVSGQGSTDTQYF. For the CDR3, the DNA is TGCAGCGTTTCGGGACAGGGGTCCACAGATACGCAGTATTTT.

This clonotype has at least ten counts. The gene calls are TRBV5-5 and TRBJ1-5; D is unresolved. V was pared by 4 bases and J by 0 bases, with 8 bases between. This CDR3 spans 14 amino acids. Germline CDR1 is SGHKS and CDR2 is YYEKEE (reference sequence). CDR3 DNA sequence: TGTGCCAGCAGCCCAGTCCATAGCAATCAGCCCCAGCATTTT. Its protein is CASSPVHSNQPQHF.

This clonotype was detected many times. The chain combines TRBV20-1 with TRBJ1-1; D unclear. The CDR3 is 14 residues long. Per germline, CDR1 DFQATT and CDR2 SNEGSKA (reference sequence). V shed 3 bases and J shed 3 bases, with 14 bases lying between them. In nucleotides, the CDR3 is TGCAGTGCTAGCGTACCCCTACAGTACACTGAAGCTTTCTTT. This translates into CSASVPLQYTEAFF.

This clonotype was seen a few times. The chain carries TRBV25-1 and TRBJ2-7, with D possibly TRBD2 on 6 matching bases. Germline CDR1 reads MGHDK; CDR2 reads SYGVNS. The CDR3 has 12 residues. V was trimmed by 6 bases and J by 8 bases, leaving 14 bases between them. The CDR3 bases are TGTGCCAGCAGAAGCGTTGGAGGGCAGCAGTACTTC. This codes for CASRSVGGQQYF.

In its sample, this clonotype was seen a few times. The rearrangement uses TRBV6-1 and TRBJ2-3; D ambiguous. Per the germline V gene, CDR1 is MNHNS and CDR2 is SASEGT. The CDR3 covers 13 residues. V lost 7 bases and J 4 bases, leaving 12 bases between the germline ends. In DNA, the CDR3 is TGTGCCAGCAAGGGCCCATTGGCAGATACGCAGTATTTT. It yields the protein CASKGPLADTQYF.

This chain uses TRBV20-1 with TRBJ1-1, with D possibly matching TRBD1 (6 bases). Germline V gene lookup returns CDR1 DFQATT and CDR2 SNEGSKA (reference sequence). This CDR3 spans 15 amino acids. V lost 3 bases to trimming and J lost 4 bases, with 18 bases between them. The CDR3 nucleotides are TGCAGTGCTAGGGGGGGGCCGCAAGGGGTCACTGAAGCTTTCTTT. Its protein is CSARGGPQGVTEAFF.

A remark on this clonotype: The junction departs from the called germline gene at one end, perhaps through a read error. The chain links TRBV7-7 to TRBJ2-3; tentatively, D is TRBD1 (5 bases). CDR3 length equals 14 residues. Germline V CDR1 and CDR2: SSHAT, FNYEAQ (reference sequence). The CDR3 sequence is CASSLTGLRDTQYF. The CDR3 DNA reads TGTGCTAGCAGTTTAACAGGTCTGAGGGATACGCAGTATTTT.

This clonotype was counted at least ten times. This chain uses TRBV19 with TRBJ1-1; D might be TRBD1 (6 bases). The CDR3 sequence is 15 residues long. Germline assignment: CDR1 LNHDA and CDR2 SQIVND (reference sequence). Trimming removed 6 bases at V and 0 bases at J, with 14 bases between. This CDR3 reads CASRKGGPMNTEAFF. CDR3 DNA sequence: TGTGCCAGTAGAAAAGGGGGGCCCATGAACACTGAAGCTTTCTTT. The whole variable domain, filled in from reference TRBV19 and TRBJ1-1, reads DGGITQSPKYLFRKEGQNVTLSCEQNLNHDAMYWYRQDPGQGLRLIYYSQIVNDFQKGDIAEGYSVSREKKESFPLTVTSAQKNPTAFYLCASRKGGPMNTEAFFGQGTRLTVV.

This clonotype came up a few times. The chain is built from TRBV20-1 and TRBJ1-1; 8 bases line up with TRBD1. From germline, CDR1 is DFQATT and CDR2 SNEGSKA (reference sequence). This CDR3 comprises 15 residues. V lost 0 bases to trimming and J lost 4 bases; unmatched junction nucleotides: 7. CDR3 residues: CSARDRAGGVTEAFF. The CDR3 DNA reads as TGCAGTGCTAGAGATAGGGCAGGGGGCGTCACTGAAGCTTTCTTT.

The gene calls are TRBV19 and TRBJ2-7, with D unclear. From germline, CDR1 is LNHDA and CDR2 SQIVND (reference sequence). CDR3 length: 13 amino acids. V was trimmed by 5 bases and J by 7 bases, leaving 15 bases between them. The CDR3 loop is CASSFESLREQYF. The CDR3 nucleotides read TGTGCCAGTAGTTTCGAAAGCCTTCGAGAGCAGTACTTC.

In this sample, this clonotype turned up a few times. The chain joins TRBV28 to TRBJ2-7; D gene uncertain. CDR1 is MDHEN and CDR2 is SYDVKM in the germline V gene. The CDR3 is 12 residues long. V shed 2 bases and J shed 3 bases, with 5 bases lying between them. CDR3 nucleotides: TGTGCCAGCAGTTTAGTCCACTACGAGCAGTACTTC. Protein product: CASSLVHYEQYF.

By share of the sample, this clonotype is medium-sized. The genes are TRBV5-1 and TRBJ2-3; D may be TRBD2 (5 bases). Germline-derived CDR1 and CDR2 are SGHRS and YFSETQ. Deletions cut 8 bases from V and 1 base from J, with 17 bases between. The length of the CDR3 is 15 residues. The CDR3 DNA reads TGCGCCAGTTCCCCTGCCGGGATCCGCACAGATACGCAGTATTTT. It is translated as CASSPAGIRTDTQYF.

In its sample, this clonotype was seen a few times. The chain combines TRBV9 with TRBJ1-6; D gene ambiguous. Germline V gene sequence: CDR1 SGDLS, CDR2 YYNGEE. The germline V and J ends were trimmed by 7 bases and 8 bases, with 16 bases remaining between them. The CDR3 is made up of 14 amino acids. The CDR3 coding sequence is TGTGCCAGCCTTTCCGCACAGTATGATTCACCCCTCCACTTT. Translating gives CASLSAQYDSPLHF.

This clonotype was recorded at least ten times. The rearrangement links TRBV7-2 to TRBJ2-1, with 9 bases lining up with TRBD2. CDR1 is SGHTA, CDR2 FQGNSA, per germline. V shed 1 base, J shed 6 bases, and the junction held 10 bases outside the gene matches. The CDR3 loop spans 17 amino acids. Here the CDR3 reads CASSLVPGASGVNEQFF. The CDR3 DNA sequence: TGTGCCAGCAGCTTAGTTCCCGGGGCTAGCGGGGTCAATGAGCAGTTCTTC.

The chain couples TRBV5-4 to TRBJ1-1, with D possibly being TRBD1 (5 bases). This CDR3 region has 14 residues. The V gene's germline CDR1 is SGHNT and CDR2 YYREEE (reference sequence). The V and J ends lost 4 bases and 2 bases respectively, with 12 bases between them. CDR3 in amino acids: CASSALQVNTEAFF. CDR3 nucleotides: TGTGCCAGCAGCGCCCTACAGGTTAACACTGAAGCTTTCTTT.

CDR3 loop: CSAPDVLAGGETQYF. The CDR3, as DNA: TGCAGTGCCCCTGATGTACTAGCGGGAGGGGAGACCCAGTACTTC. This chain joins TRBV20-1 and TRBJ2-5; 13 bases are shared with TRBD2. Germline lookup yields CDR1 DFQATT and CDR2 SNEGSKA (reference sequence). V was clipped by 6 bases and J by 5 bases; unmatched bases: 9. The CDR3 runs 15 residues.

The rearrangement joins TRBV7-9 to TRBJ2-5; the D gene is possibly TRBD1 (5 bases). V dropped 3 bases and J dropped 2 bases, with 7 bases sitting between them. The CDR3 contains 13 residues. In germline, CDR1 is SEHNR, CDR2 FQNEAQ (reference sequence). CDR3: CASSFDSQETQYF. CDR3 sequence (DNA): TGTGCCAGCAGCTTTGACAGTCAAGAGACCCAGTACTTC.

The rearrangement links TRBV5-1 to TRBJ2-5; the D is unclear. Trimming pared 4 bases from V and 6 bases from J, leaving 13 bases between. Germline-derived CDR1 and CDR2 are SGHRS and YFSETQ. The CDR3 is 13 amino acids. The CDR3 sequence is CASSGDTQQTQYF. The CDR3 nucleotides are TGCGCCAGCAGCGGTGACACTCAACAGACCCAGTACTTC. Drawing the rest from reference TRBV5-1 and TRBJ2-5, the complete variable domain is KAGVTQTPRYLIKTRGQQVTLSCSPISGHRSVSWYQQTPGQGLQFLFEYFSETQRNKGNFPGRFSGRQFSNSRSEMNVSTLELGDSALYLCASSGDTQQTQYFGPGTRLLVL.

Regarding this clonotype: One end of the junction does not line up with germline, which may come from a read error. The V call is TRBV10-3, the J call TRBJ2-2; D might be TRBD2 (6 bases). In germline, CDR1 is ENHRY, CDR2 SYGVKD. There are 14 residues in the CDR3. CDR3 nucleotide sequence: TGTGCCATCCGCCAGTCGGTCCCCGGCGGGGATCTGTTTTTT. Protein product: CAIRQSVPGGDLFF.